The clone carrying this TCR beta chain was recorded a few times. Germline V gives CDR1 SEHNR, CDR2 FQNEAQ (reference sequence). V trimming: 6 bases; J trimming: 6 bases; junction bases outside the gene matches: 9. CDR3 length: 15 amino acids. This sample is part of a study of regulatory T cells in long-lasting Graves disease. Building the TCR beta libraries relied on iRepertoire HTBI primers, and CDR3 regions underwent Arm-PCR. One entry per CDR3 protein results from TCRdb running MiXCR on the multiplex PCR reads. The repertoire holds roughly 420,000 distinct CDR3 sequences, with 15% to 20% as singletons. Regarding time point: newly diagnosed GD, antithyroid drugs for less than 3 months. RNA from PBMCs was the source of the TCR library. The data were also submitted as part of a second study, on T cells in Graves' hyperthyroidism and ophthalmopathy.

Sequences were derived from peripheral blood mononuclear cells (PBMCs), sampled at new diagnosis, from a patient treated with antithyroid drugs. The chain carries TRBV7-9 and TRBJ2-1; 9 positions agree with TRBD1. This clonotype was sampled from a woman aged 25-40 years with Graves disease. The DNA for the CDR3 is TGTGCCAGCAGTCTCCTGGACAGGGGTGGCAATGAGCAGTTCTTC. It yields the protein CASSLLDRGGNEQFF.